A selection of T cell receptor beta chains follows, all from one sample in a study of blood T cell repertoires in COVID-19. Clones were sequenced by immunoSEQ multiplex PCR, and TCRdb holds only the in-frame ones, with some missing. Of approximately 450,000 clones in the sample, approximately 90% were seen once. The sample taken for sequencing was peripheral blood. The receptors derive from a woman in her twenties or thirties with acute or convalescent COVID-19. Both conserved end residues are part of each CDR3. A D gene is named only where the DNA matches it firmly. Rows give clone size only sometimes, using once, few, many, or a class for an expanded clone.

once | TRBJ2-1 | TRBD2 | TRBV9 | CASSDVAGHEQFF | TGTGCCAGCAGCGATGTAGCGGGGCATGAGCAGTTCTTC
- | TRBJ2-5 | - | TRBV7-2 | CASSPARGLTQYF | TGTGCCAGCAGCCCCGCCAGGGGTTTGACCCAGTACTTC
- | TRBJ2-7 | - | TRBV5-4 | CASSLSTRNYEQYF | TGTGCCAGCAGCCTGTCGACACGGAACTACGAGCAGTACTTC
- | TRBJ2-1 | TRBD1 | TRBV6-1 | CASSERNRGIIGNEQFF | TGTGCCAGCAGTGAACGTAACAGGGGAATCATTGGCAATGAGCAGTTCTTC
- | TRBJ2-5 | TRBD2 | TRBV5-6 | CASSSAGRGLAGAETQYF | TGTGCCAGCAGCTCCGCGGGTCGGGGGCTAGCGGGGGCAGAGACCCAGTACTTC
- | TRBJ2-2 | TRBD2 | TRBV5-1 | CASSLAVLAAQNTGELFF | TGCGCCAGCAGCTTGGCCGTCCTAGCGGCCCAAAACACCGGGGAGCTGTTTTTT
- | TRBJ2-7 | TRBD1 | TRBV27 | CASSLLPGTGGSYEQYF | TGTGCCAGCAGTTTATTGCCCGGGACAGGGGGCTCCTACGAGCAGTACTTC
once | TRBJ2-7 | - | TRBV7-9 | CASSFVQYEQYF | TGTGCCAGCAGCTTTGTTCAGTACGAGCAGTACTTC
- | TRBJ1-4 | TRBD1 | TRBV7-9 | CASSPGVGTDNEKLFF | TGTGCCAGCAGCCCTGGGGTAGGGACAGACAATGAAAAACTGTTTTTT
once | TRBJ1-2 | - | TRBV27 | CASSLSRGNGYTF | TGTGCCAGCAGTTTATCTCGGGGGAATGGCTACACCTTC
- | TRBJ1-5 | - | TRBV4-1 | CASSLTDSPNQPQHF | TGCGCCAGCAGCCTCACGGACTCTCCTAATCAGCCCCAGCATTTT
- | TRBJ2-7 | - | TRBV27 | CASSNRDKIYEQYF | TGTGCCAGCAGCAACCGGGACAAAATCTACGAGCAGTACTTC
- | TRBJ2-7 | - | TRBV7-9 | CASSLYEGDVQYF | TGTGCCAGCAGCTTATATGAGGGGGATGTACAGTACTTC
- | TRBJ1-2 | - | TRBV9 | CASSVAGAEGYTF | TGTGCCAGCAGCGTAGCAGGGGCCGAGGGCTACACCTTC
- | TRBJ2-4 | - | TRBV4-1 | CASSQDWGVQAVDIQYF | TGCGCCAGCAGCCAAGATTGGGGGGTCCAGGCAGTGGACATTCAGTACTTC
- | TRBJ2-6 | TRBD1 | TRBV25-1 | CASSEEDRSGANVLTF | TGTGCCAGCAGCGAAGAGGACAGGTCCGGGGCCAACGTCCTGACTTTC
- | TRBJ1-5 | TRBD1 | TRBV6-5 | CASTTKGQEYQPQHF | TGTGCCAGCACTACTAAGGGACAGGAGTATCAGCCCCAGCATTTT
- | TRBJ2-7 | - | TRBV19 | CASSKGLQEYPYEQYF | TGTGCCAGTAGTAAAGGATTACAGGAGTATCCCTACGAGCAGTACTTC
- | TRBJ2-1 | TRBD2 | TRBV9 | CASSVARGRGGPGSNEQFF | TGTGCCAGCAGCGTCGCCCGGGGGCGGGGGGGCCCGGGTTCGAATGAGCAGTTCTTC
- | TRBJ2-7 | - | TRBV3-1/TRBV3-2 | CASSQDYGTNNYEQYF | TGTGCCAGCAGCCAAGATTACGGGACAAATAACTACGAGCAGTACTTC
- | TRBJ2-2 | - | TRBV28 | CASSLMPGWPGELFF | TGTGCCAGCAGTTTAATGCCGGGGTGGCCCGGGGAGCTGTTTTTT
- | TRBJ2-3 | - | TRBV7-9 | CASSLTGDTQYF | TGTGCCAGCAGCCTCACAGGTGATACGCAGTATTTT
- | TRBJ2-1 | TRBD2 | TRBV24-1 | CATSDPGLAGNEQFF | TGTGCCACCAGTGATCCGGGACTAGCAGGGAATGAGCAGTTCTTC
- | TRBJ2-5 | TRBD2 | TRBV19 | CASSLPGRGETQYF | TGTGCCAGTAGTTTACCCGGGAGGGGGGAGACCCAGTACTTC
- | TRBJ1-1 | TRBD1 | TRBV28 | CASTLGQVRTEAFF | TGTGCCAGCACCCTCGGACAGGTTCGGACTGAAGCTTTCTTT
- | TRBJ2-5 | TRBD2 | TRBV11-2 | CASSLGVAGGWETQYF | TGTGCCAGCAGCTTAGGAGTAGCGGGGGGGTGGGAGACCCAGTACTTC
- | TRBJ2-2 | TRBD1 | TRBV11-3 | CASSLTFGQGVAGELFF | TGTGCCAGCAGCCTAACCTTCGGACAGGGTGTGGCCGGGGAGCTGTTTTTT
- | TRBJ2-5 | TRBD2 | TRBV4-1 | CASSQGGLAGPRGQETQYF | TGCGCCAGCAGCCAAGGGGGTCTAGCGGGGCCCCGGGGGCAAGAGACCCAGTACTTC
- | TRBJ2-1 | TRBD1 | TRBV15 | CATSGEDRVDEQFF | TGTGCCACCAGCGGGGAGGACAGGGTTGATGAGCAGTTCTTC
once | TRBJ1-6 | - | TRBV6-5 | CASRPSSYNSPLHF | TGTGCCAGCAGGCCCAGTTCCTATAATTCACCCCTCCACTTT
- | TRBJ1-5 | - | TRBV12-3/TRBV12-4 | CASTKRGQPQHF | TGTGCCAGCACCAAACGAGGGCAGCCCCAGCATTTT
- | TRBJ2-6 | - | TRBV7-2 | CASSLQGRVGANVLTF | TGTGCCAGCAGCTTGCAGGGAAGGGTTGGGGCCAACGTCCTGACTTTC
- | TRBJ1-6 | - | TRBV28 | CASSLRGGRVHNSPLHF | TGTGCCAGCAGTTTAAGGGGGGGGAGGGTACATAATTCACCCCTCCACTTT
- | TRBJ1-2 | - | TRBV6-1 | CASSGKAGETNYGYTF | TGTGCCAGCAGTGGAAAGGCAGGGGAAACTAACTATGGCTACACCTTC
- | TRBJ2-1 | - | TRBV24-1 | CATSDPGTSDNEQFF | TGTGCCACCAGTGACCCAGGGACTTCGGACAATGAGCAGTTCTTC
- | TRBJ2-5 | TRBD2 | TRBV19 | CATSRKRGVEETQYF | TGTGCCACTAGCCGAAAGCGGGGGGTAGAAGAGACCCAGTACTTC
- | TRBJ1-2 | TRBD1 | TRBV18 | CASSPQTGQGYGYTF | TGTGCCAGCTCACCGCAAACGGGACAGGGCTATGGCTACACCTTC
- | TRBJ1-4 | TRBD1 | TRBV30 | CAWSNSGTGINEKLFF | TGTGCCTGGAGCAACAGCGGGACAGGGATCAATGAAAAACTGTTTTTT
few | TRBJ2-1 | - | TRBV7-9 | CASSTDGSSYNEQFF | TGTGCCAGCAGCACTGACGGGAGCTCCTACAATGAGCAGTTCTTC
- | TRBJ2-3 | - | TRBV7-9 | CASSGGTVGTDTQYF | TGTGCCAGCAGCGGCGGGACAGTCGGCACAGATACGCAGTATTTT